This T cell receptor beta chain was found in a study of glioma-infiltrating T cells. Study in general: Target coverage was about 4.5- to 10-fold for some 1 million blood T cells.

The V gene lost 10 bases and the J gene lost 0 bases, with 12 bases spanning the gap. The CDR3 runs to 13 residues. Germline V gene lookup returns CDR1 MNHEY and CDR2 SVGAGI. Amplification of TCR alpha and beta CDR3 regions from RNA used iRepertoire nested multiplex PCR. MiXCR was run by TCRdb on the multiplex PCR reads, yielding one entry per CDR3 protein. The data show about 380,000 distinct CDR3 sequences, with more than 35% seen just once and 12% held by the top ten. V is TRBV6-5 and J is TRBJ2-5; possible D gene TRBD1, 5 bases. This receptor was identified in a human donor with low-grade glioma or glioblastoma, undergoing nonglioma brain surgery, or in good health (not recorded which). Sequencing was done on a sample of glioma tissue, nonneoplastic brain tissue, or PBMCs (not recorded which). The DNA for the CDR3 is TGTGCCATCGGGTCGGACAACCAAGAGACCCAGTACTTC. This translates into CAIGSDNQETQYF.